The source of this T cell receptor (beta chain) is a study of CD8+CD57+ T cells in acquired aplastic anemia. Turning to the study itself: The average for DNA from sorted CD4+ and CD8+ cells was approximately 3.2 ug. Study-wide points: Patients were compared with controls for CD8+ Simpson's diversity, and no significant difference emerged. Shared by patients and controls, around 27 CD8+ CDR3s were abundant in patients.

Notes on this clonotype: Its antigen is as yet unknown.

Using genomic DNA as the template, TCR beta VDJ and CDR3 profiling was carried out. TCRdb analysed the reads with MiXCR anew, one entry per CDR3 protein. Of roughly 160,000 distinct CDR3 sequences in the sample, about 64% were seen once. Looked up from germline, CDR1 is LNHNV and CDR2 is YYDKDF (reference sequence). Trimming left V 0 bases short and J 9 bases short, with 9 bases between. The CDR3 extends over 12 amino acids. This clonotype was obtained from a human donor in good health. The gene calls are TRBV15 and TRBJ2-7; D call uncertain. The sample was sorted CD4+, CD8+, or CD8+CD57+ T cells (not recorded which) from PBMCs. The CDR3 DNA sequence: TGTGCCACCAGCAGAGAAAGGATCGGGCAGTACTTC. It yields the protein CATSRERIGQYF.